The source of this T cell receptor beta chain is a study of naive and memory T cell subsets. Findings and caveats of the study: Naive repertoires, especially CD8, held a few larger clonotypes, possibly memory cells re-expressing CD45RA.

This clonotype was seen a few times. Its antigen is unidentified. The beta constant-region primer was an equimolar mix of two oligonucleotides covering TRBC1 and TRBC2. TCRdb passed the UMI-ligation and nested PCR reads through MiXCR, listing each CDR3 protein once. The data hold some 150,000 distinct CDR3 sequences, with 15% to 20% observed a single time. The TCR sequence derives from a human donor in good health. The sample was naive CD4+ T cells from blood.

The CDR3 sequence is CASSSGTENIQYF. In DNA, the CDR3 is TGTGCCAGCAGCTCCGGGACGGAAAACATTCAGTACTTC. The gene calls are TRBV11-2 and TRBJ2-4; the D call may be TRBD1 or TRBD2 (5 bases each). This CDR3 spans 13 amino acids. Germline V gives CDR1 SGHAT, CDR2 FQNNGV. With 4 bases removed from V and 5 bases from J, the gap between germline ends came to 9 bases.